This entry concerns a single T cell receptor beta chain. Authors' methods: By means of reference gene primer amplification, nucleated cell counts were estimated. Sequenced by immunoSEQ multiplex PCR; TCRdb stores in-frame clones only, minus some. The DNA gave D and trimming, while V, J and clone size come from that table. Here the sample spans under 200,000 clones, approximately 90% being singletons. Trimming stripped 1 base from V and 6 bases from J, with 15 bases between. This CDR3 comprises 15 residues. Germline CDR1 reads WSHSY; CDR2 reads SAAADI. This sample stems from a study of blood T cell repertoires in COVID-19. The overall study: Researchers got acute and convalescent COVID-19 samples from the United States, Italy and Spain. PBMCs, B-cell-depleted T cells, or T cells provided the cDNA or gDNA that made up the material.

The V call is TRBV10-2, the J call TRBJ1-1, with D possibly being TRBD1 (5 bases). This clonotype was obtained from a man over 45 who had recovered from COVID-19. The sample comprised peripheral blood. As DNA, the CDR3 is TGCGCCAGCAGTGAGTATAGGGGCGATGGGTCTGAAGCTTTCTTT. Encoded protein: CASSEYRGDGSEAFF.